What follows describes a single T cell receptor (beta chain). Antigen: not known. This specimen belongs to a study of OX40 agonist ivuxolimab in advanced cancers. The overall study: Ivuxolimab, an antibody that agonizes OX40 (CD134), was administered to the patients. Patients receiving dose escalation had hepatocellular carcinoma, melanoma, renal cell or head and neck cancer.

The study's findings and limits: Nonresponders, in some cases, also had low normalized T-cell clonal expansion.

Libraries were prepared by immunoSEQ multiplex PCR; TCRdb keeps only in-frame clonotypes and omits some of them. Of tens of thousands of clones in the sample, 80% to 90% are singletons; the top ten hold 7.4%. The CDR3 has 13 amino acids. CDR1 is MNHEY, CDR2 SMNVEV, per germline (reference sequence). Trimming shortened V by 4 bases and J by 3 bases, and 10 bases separated the two germline ends. The V call is TRBV27, the J call TRBJ2-7; D call uncertain. The source of this sequence is an adult with an advanced solid tumor such as melanoma, head and neck, liver or kidney cancer. Sample: CD4+ or CD8+ T cells sorted from blood, taken in a trial of the OX40 agonist ivuxolimab. The CDR3 DNA follows: TGTGCCAGCAGTTACTCGACCGGCTACGAGCAGTACTTC. Translation: CASSYSTGYEQYF.